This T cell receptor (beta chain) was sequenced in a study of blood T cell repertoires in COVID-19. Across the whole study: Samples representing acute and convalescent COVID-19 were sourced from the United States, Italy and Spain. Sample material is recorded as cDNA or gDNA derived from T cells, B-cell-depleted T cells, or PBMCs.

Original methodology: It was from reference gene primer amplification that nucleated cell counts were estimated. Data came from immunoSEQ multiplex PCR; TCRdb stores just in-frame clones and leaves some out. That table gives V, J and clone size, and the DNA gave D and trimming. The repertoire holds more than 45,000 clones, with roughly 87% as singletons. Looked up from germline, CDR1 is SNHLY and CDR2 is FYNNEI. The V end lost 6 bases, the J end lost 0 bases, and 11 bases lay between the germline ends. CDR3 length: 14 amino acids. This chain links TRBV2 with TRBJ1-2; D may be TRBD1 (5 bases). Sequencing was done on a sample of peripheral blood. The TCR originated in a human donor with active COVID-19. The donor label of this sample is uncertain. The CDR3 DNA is TGTGCCAGCAGACAGGCCCGGACTAACTATGGCTACACCTTC. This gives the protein CASRQARTNYGYTF.